This T cell receptor (beta chain) was recovered during a study of cytomegalovirus exposure and HLA in healthy donors. Overall study: Approximately 85 million unique TCRs from HLA-typed donors were held in an early data release. Study conclusions and caveats: An observed cluster of highly shared sequence variants was recorded as a likely sequencing artifact. A few of the chains that were CMV-associated were confirmed in vitro to be specific for CMV antigens.

V was shortened by 2 bases and J by 1 base, with 4 bases between the two germline ends. The CDR3 has 13 residues. CDR1 is WNHNN, CDR2 SYGVQD, per germline (reference sequence). As to this clone: Its specificity is not known.

The PCR made use of 60 Vbeta and 13 Jbeta primers. TCRdb's copy holds only in-frame clones and misses some; the assay was immunoSEQ multiplex PCR. The sample includes approximately 190,000 clones, approximately 82% seen only once; the top ten take about 1.5%. The sequence was collected from a woman aged 18 to 35 in good health and CMV-seronegative. The chain joins TRBV10-1 to TRBJ2-3, with D hard to call. The sequencing sample was made of PBMCs. CDR3 loop: CASSELRTDTQYF. The CDR3 DNA reads as TGCGCCAGCAGTGAGCTCCGCACAGATACGCAGTATTTT.